Listed below are T cell receptor beta chains from one sample, sequenced in a study of tissue T cells after allogeneic stem cell transplantation. Clones were sequenced by immunoSEQ multiplex PCR, and TCRdb holds only the in-frame ones, with some missing. This sample has 25,000 to 35,000 clones, with roughly 87% found just once. The source material was blood, sampled before transplantation. The source of these receptors is a woman aged 18-55 years who later had graft-versus-host disease after an allogeneic stem cell transplant. Both conserved end residues are part of each CDR3. The order of the fields is D gene, V gene, clone size, J gene, CDR3 DNA, CDR3 protein. D genes are given only for firm matches. Clone size appears in some rows only: once, few, many, or a class for an expanded clone.

TRBD1	TRBV5-1	-	TRBJ2-2	TGCGCCAGCAGCTCCCAGACAGGGCAAGTCGCCGGGGAGCTGTTTTTT	CASSSQTGQVAGELFF
TRBD2	TRBV27	once	TRBJ2-7	TGTGCCAGCAGTGTCCTAGCGGAGGCCTACGAGCAGTACTTC	CASSVLAEAYEQYF
TRBD2	TRBV7-8	-	TRBJ2-7	TGTGCCAGCAGCACGGGACTAGATAACTACGAGCAGTACTTC	CASSTGLDNYEQYF
TRBD1	TRBV6-1	medium-sized	TRBJ1-5	TGTGCCAGCAGTGAGGGACAGGAGAATCAGCCCCAGCATTTT	CASSEGQENQPQHF
-	TRBV3-1/TRBV3-2	once	TRBJ1-1	TGTGCCAGCAGCCAAGGGTCCTCCGGGTTTGGCACTGAAGCTTTCTTT	CASSQGSSGFGTEAFF
-	TRBV4-1	-	TRBJ2-1	TGCGCCAGCAGCCAAGATCGGGCGAGCAGCTCCTACAATGAGCAGTTCTTC	CASSQDRASSSYNEQFF
TRBD1	TRBV5-1	few	TRBJ1-1	TGCGCCAGCAGCGAACAGGGGGACACTGAAGCTTTCTTT	CASSEQGDTEAFF
-	TRBV25-1	-	TRBJ1-1	TGTGCCAGCAGTCGGGGACACGGGCTCTTCTTT	CASSRGHGLFF
TRBD1	TRBV7-2	-	TRBJ1-2	TGTGCCAGCAGCTTAGATCCGGACAGGGGACTAGCTAACTATGGCTACACCTTC	CASSLDPDRGLANYGYTF
-	TRBV3-1/TRBV3-2	-	TRBJ2-1	TGTGCCAGCAGCCTTAGCAGGGGCTCCTACAATGAGCAGTTCTTC	CASSLSRGSYNEQFF
-	TRBV5-1	-	TRBJ2-7	TGCGCCAGCAGCTTGGTCGGGGAGCAGTACTTC	CASSLVGEQYF
TRBD2	TRBV20-1	-	TRBJ2-1	TGCAGTGCTAGTGGGCGGGGGGCCCGCGAGCAGTTCTTC	CSASGRGAREQFF
TRBD2	TRBV6-5	-	TRBJ2-7	TGTGCCAGCAGTTATCGGCTAGCGGGAGGGGAGCAGTACTTC	CASSYRLAGGEQYF
TRBD2	TRBV7-9	-	TRBJ2-7	TGTGCCAGCAGCGCCGGAATGGGACTAGTCGCCCACGAGCAGTACTTC	CASSAGMGLVAHEQYF
TRBD1	TRBV4-1	-	TRBJ2-1	TGCGCCAGCAGCCAAGGACAGGGAGAGGGCTATGAGCAGTTCTTC	CASSQGQGEGYEQFF
-	TRBV19	-	TRBJ1-2	TGTGCCAGTAGCCCAAATTCGGGGGGCGTTCTCTGGGGCTACACCTTC	CASSPNSGGVLWGYTF
TRBD2	TRBV7-9	-	TRBJ2-6	TGTGCCAGCAGATTAGCTACTAGCGGGATGAGGGGGGCCAACGTCCTGACTTTC	CASRLATSGMRGANVLTF
-	TRBV7-3	-	TRBJ1-1	TGTGCCAGCAGTAGAAGGGGGAACACTGAAGCTTTCTTT	CASSRRGNTEAFF
-	TRBV5-6	-	TRBJ1-1	TGTGCCAGCAGCTTGGGCCCACAGGTGGCGAACACTGAAGCTTTCTTT	CASSLGPQVANTEAFF
-	TRBV7-2	-	TRBJ2-5	TGTGCCAGCAGCTTTTACGGGGAAGGGACCCAGTACTTC	CASSFYGEGTQYF
TRBD1	TRBV18	-	TRBJ2-7	TGTGCCAGCTCACCAGGGGACAGATTCTACGAGCAGTACTTC	CASSPGDRFYEQYF
-	TRBV7-2	-	TRBJ2-1	TGTGCCAGCAGCTACCTACAAAGCTCCTACAATGAGCAGTTCTTC	CASSYLQSSYNEQFF
-	TRBV28	-	TRBJ1-1	TGTGCCAGCAGGGGACGGAGGAACACTGAAGCTTTCTTT	CASRGRRNTEAFF
-	TRBV9	-	TRBJ1-2	TGTGCCAGCAGCTCGAGTTGGTCGGAGGGAATTGATGGCTACACCTTC	CASSSSWSEGIDGYTF
-	TRBV7-2	-	TRBJ2-7	TGTGCCAGCAGCTTAGATCTAGGAACCTACGAGCAGTACTTC	CASSLDLGTYEQYF
-	TRBV6-5	-	TRBJ2-6	TGTGCCAGCAGTTACTCGGACAACTCTGGGGCCAACGTCCTGACTTTC	CASSYSDNSGANVLTF
-	TRBV6-2/TRBV6-3	-	TRBJ1-4	TGTGCCAGCAGTTACTCGATCGGGATGAGTAATGAAAAACTGTTTTTT	CASSYSIGMSNEKLFF
TRBD2	TRBV5-1	-	TRBJ2-1	TGCGCCAGCACCTCCTCGGGAGGGGCTCCCGACAATGAGCAGTTCTTC	CASTSSGGAPDNEQFF
TRBD1	TRBV18	-	TRBJ2-1	TGTGCCAGCTCAACCGGGACAGGGGTTTACAATGAGCAGTTCTTC	CASSTGTGVYNEQFF
-	TRBV3-1/TRBV3-2	-	TRBJ2-6	TGTGCCAGCAGCCAAGAGGACTCTGGGGCCAACGTCCTGACTTTC	CASSQEDSGANVLTF
-	TRBV28	medium-sized	TRBJ1-2	TGTGCCAGCAGTTTACTACAGGACTATGGCTACACCTTC	CASSLLQDYGYTF
-	TRBV7-8	-	TRBJ1-1	TGTGCCAGCAGCTTCAGGACAGAGCTGAACACTGAAGCTTTCTTT	CASSFRTELNTEAFF
-	TRBV24-1	-	TRBJ2-1	TGTGCCACCAGTGATTTGGGACAGAATGAGCAGTTCTTC	CATSDLGQNEQFF
-	TRBV7-2	-	TRBJ2-7	TGTGCCAGCAGCTCCCTATTTAGCAGGGCCCCCTACGGGCAGTACTTC	CASSSLFSRAPYGQYF
-	TRBV3-1/TRBV3-2	-	TRBJ2-6	TGTGCCAGCAGCCGCACCCCAACCCTCACTGGGGCCAACGTCCTGACTTTC	CASSRTPTLTGANVLTF
TRBD2	TRBV7-6	-	TRBJ2-3	TGTGCCAGCAGCATGGGACTAGCGCCAGATACGCAGTATTTT	CASSMGLAPDTQYF
TRBD1	TRBV27	-	TRBJ2-2	TGTGCCAGCAGTTTCTACGGGACAGGTCGGACCGGGGAGCTGTTTTTT	CASSFYGTGRTGELFF
-	TRBV14	-	TRBJ1-1	TGTGCCAGCAGCCAAGTCGGGGCGCGGACTGAAGCTTTCTTT	CASSQVGARTEAFF
-	TRBV5-4	-	TRBJ2-2	TGTGCCAGCACCCGGGGAGTGACGAACACCGGGGAGCTGTTTTTT	CASTRGVTNTGELFF
TRBD1	TRBV5-1	-	TRBJ2-7	TGCGCCAGCGGAACAGGGGGGCCCTACGAGCAGTACTTC	CASGTGGPYEQYF
TRBD1	TRBV4-3	-	TRBJ2-7	TGCGCCAGCAGCCAAACCACCACAGGGGTCGAGCAGTACTTC	CASSQTTTGVEQYF